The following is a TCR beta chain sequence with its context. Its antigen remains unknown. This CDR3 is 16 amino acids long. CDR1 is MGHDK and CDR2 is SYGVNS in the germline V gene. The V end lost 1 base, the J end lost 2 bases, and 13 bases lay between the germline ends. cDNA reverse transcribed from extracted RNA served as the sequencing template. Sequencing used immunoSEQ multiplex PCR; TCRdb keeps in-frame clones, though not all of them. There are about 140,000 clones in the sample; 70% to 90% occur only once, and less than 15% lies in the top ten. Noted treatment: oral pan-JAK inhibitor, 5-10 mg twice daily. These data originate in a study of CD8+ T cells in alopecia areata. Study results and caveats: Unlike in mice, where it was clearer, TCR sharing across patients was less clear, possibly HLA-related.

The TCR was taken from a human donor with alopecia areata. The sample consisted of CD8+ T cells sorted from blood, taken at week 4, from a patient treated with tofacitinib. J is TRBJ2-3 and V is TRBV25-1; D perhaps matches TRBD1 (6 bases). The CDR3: CASSESETGVTDTQYF. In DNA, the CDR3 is TGTGCCAGCAGTGAATCTGAGACAGGAGTCACAGATACGCAGTATTTT.